This T cell receptor (beta chain) was observed in a study of T cell changes during pregnancy in multiple sclerosis. CDR1 is SGHRS and CDR2 is YFSETQ in the germline V gene. The CDR3 runs to 13 residues. V was trimmed by 6 bases and J by 1 base, leaving 11 bases between them. Assay used: immunoSEQ multiplex PCR; TCRdb lists only in-frame clones, some missing. The sample consists of 50,000 to 65,000 clones, approximately 95% of them appearing once. The sample here was CD8+ T cells from peripheral blood mononuclear cells, taken in the second trimester of pregnancy. The clonotype was recovered from a female donor with multiple sclerosis, enrolled in a pregnancy study. V gene TRBV5-1 combines with J gene TRBJ2-7; D is possibly TRBD1 (6 bases). CDR3 region: CASTDRLSYEQYF. CDR3 sequence (DNA): TGCGCCAGCACCGACAGGTTATCCTACGAGCAGTACTTC. Complete variable domain (other parts from reference TRBV5-1 and TRBJ2-7): KAGVTQTPRYLIKTRGQQVTLSCSPISGHRSVSWYQQTPGQGLQFLFEYFSETQRNKGNFPGRFSGRQFSNSRSEMNVSTLELGDSALYLCASTDRLSYEQYFGPGTRLTVT.